This is a list of T cell receptor beta chains from one sample in a study of cytomegalovirus exposure and HLA in healthy donors. TCRdb's copy holds only in-frame clones and misses some; the assay was immunoSEQ multiplex PCR. The sample table sets out some 70,000 clones. The sequenced sample was PBMCs. The receptors here all came from a middle-aged man in good health and CMV-seronegative. Each CDR3 is given with its conserved first and last residue. The D gene is left open where the match is weak. Clone size is not always given. Where it is, it says once, few, many or a class for expanded clones.

cdr3_nt,cdr3_aa,v_call,clone_size,j_call,cdr3_length,d_call
TGCAGCGTTCTATACCCAACAGCCTCTGGCTACACCTTC,CSVLYPTASGYTF,TRBV29-1,NA,TRBJ1-2,13,NA
TGTGCCTGGGGACAGGGGTCGGACAATGAGCAGTTCTTC,CAWGQGSDNEQFF,TRBV30,NA,TRBJ2-1,13,TRBD1
TGTGCCAGCAGCTTAGCCGCGGGAGCCCCCCCGGAGCAGTACTTC,CASSLAAGAPPEQYF,TRBV7-9,NA,TRBJ2-7,15,TRBD2
TGCAGCGTTCCCCACAGGGGTCTAGGTGAGCAGTTCTTC,CSVPHRGLGEQFF,TRBV29-1,NA,TRBJ2-1,13,TRBD1
TGCAGTGCTAGTCCCGGGTACGAGCAGTACTTC,CSASPGYEQYF,TRBV20-1,NA,TRBJ2-7,11,NA
TGTGCCAGCAGCGCCGGGACAGGGTTTAGCACCGGGGAGCTGTTTTTT,CASSAGTGFSTGELFF,TRBV2,NA,TRBJ2-2,16,TRBD1
TGTGCCAGCAGAATACCTCAGGGGAGGGCCGGGGAGCTGTTTTTT,CASRIPQGRAGELFF,TRBV7-9,NA,TRBJ2-2,15,NA
TGTGCCAGCAGGAGACTAGCGCTGAGCACAGATACGCAGTATTTT,CASRRLALSTDTQYF,TRBV27,NA,TRBJ2-3,15,TRBD2
TGTGCCAGCACGGAAATAAAGACAGCTGAAAACACCGGGGAGCTGTTTTTT,CASTEIKTAENTGELFF,TRBV11-2,NA,TRBJ2-2,17,NA
TGCGCCAGCAGCACCTCTAGCGGGGGCCCTTCTTTTGGCACAGATACGCAGTATTTT,CASSTSSGGPSFGTDTQYF,TRBV5-1,NA,TRBJ2-3,19,TRBD2
TGTGCCTGGAGTCGGACAGGGCAAGGAAACACCATATATTTT,CAWSRTGQGNTIYF,TRBV30,NA,TRBJ1-3,14,TRBD1
TGCAGCGTTGATCAGGGGACCTCGAACACCGGGGAGCTGTTTTTT,CSVDQGTSNTGELFF,TRBV29-1,NA,TRBJ2-2,15,NA
TGCGCCAGCAGTGTCACCCCGGGTACTGAAGCTTTCTTT,CASSVTPGTEAFF,TRBV10-1,NA,TRBJ1-1,13,NA
TGCGCCAGCAGCCAAACCCCAAGGACTAGCGGATACACAGATACGCAGTATTTT,CASSQTPRTSGYTDTQYF,TRBV4-3,NA,TRBJ2-3,18,TRBD2
TGTGCCAGCTCACCAAAACAGGGGGCCGGTTACTATGGCTACACCTTC,CASSPKQGAGYYGYTF,TRBV18,NA,TRBJ1-2,16,TRBD1
TGCGCCAGCAGCCAAGATTCACCCGGGAGGCTTTACAATGAGCAGTTCTTC,CASSQDSPGRLYNEQFF,TRBV4-3,NA,TRBJ2-1,17,TRBD2
TGCGCCAGCAGCCCTACAGGGCTTAGCTCCTACGAGCAGTACTTC,CASSPTGLSSYEQYF,TRBV5-1,NA,TRBJ2-7,15,NA
TGTGCCTGGGATGCCGGGACTAACACCGGGGAGCTGTTTTTT,CAWDAGTNTGELFF,TRBV30,NA,TRBJ2-2,14,NA
TGTGCCAGCAGCTCGAACAGGGGAGGGAACACTGAAGCTTTCTTT,CASSSNRGGNTEAFF,TRBV5-6,NA,TRBJ1-1,15,TRBD1
TGTGCCAGCCAGACTATCAGGGGCGAGCAGTACTTC,CASQTIRGEQYF,TRBV2,NA,TRBJ2-7,12,NA
TGCGCCAGCAGCTGGGGGGACAGGACGATTAACTATGGCTACACCTTC,CASSWGDRTINYGYTF,TRBV5-1,NA,TRBJ1-2,16,TRBD1
TGCGCCAGCAGCTTGGAGGGGTTTGACACTGAAGCTTTCTTT,CASSLEGFDTEAFF,TRBV5-1,NA,TRBJ1-1,14,NA
TGTGCCAGCAGCTTACCTCCGGGACAGAGCTACAATGGTGAGCAGTTCTTC,CASSLPPGQSYNGEQFF,TRBV7-8,NA,TRBJ2-1,17,TRBD1
TGTGCCAGCAGCGTAGGCGGGGCGAACACCGGGGAGCTGTTTTTT,CASSVGGANTGELFF,TRBV9,NA,TRBJ2-2,15,NA
TGTGCCAGCAGCTTGGCCGGGACAGACCACGGCTTC,CASSLAGTDHGF,TRBV13,NA,TRBJ2-7,12,TRBD1
TGTGCCAGCAGCTCGTCGACAGGGGGAGAGACCCAGTACTTC,CASSSSTGGETQYF,TRBV5-4,NA,TRBJ2-5,14,TRBD1
TGTGCCAGCAGCCCCGCAGTCAGGGGGGACGAAAAACTGTTTTTT,CASSPAVRGDEKLFF,TRBV7-9,medium-sized,TRBJ1-4,15,TRBD1
TGTGCCAGCAGCTTTGCCCAGGGAACTAATGAAAAACTGTTTTTT,CASSFAQGTNEKLFF,TRBV7-8,NA,TRBJ1-4,15,NA
TGTGCCAGCAGTTACTCACGGGAAAGCAAAAACATTCAGTACTTC,CASSYSRESKNIQYF,TRBV6-5,NA,TRBJ2-4,15,NA
TGTGCCAGCAGTTTAGGGGGGTTTCGCGGCACCTACGAGCAGTACTTC,CASSLGGFRGTYEQYF,TRBV28,NA,TRBJ2-7,16,NA
TGTGCCAGCAGCTTGCCAGGGCGATCGGGAAACACCATATATTTT,CASSLPGRSGNTIYF,TRBV5-6,NA,TRBJ1-3,15,NA
TGTGCCAGCAGCCCGCTTAACGAGGGTGGCTACACCTTC,CASSPLNEGGYTF,TRBV7-2,NA,TRBJ1-2,13,NA
TGTGCCAGCAGCTTCCGCCGGGAAAGCTCCTACAATGAGCAGTTCTTC,CASSFRRESSYNEQFF,TRBV5-4,NA,TRBJ2-1,16,NA
TGCGCCAGCAGTGTCAGGGAATTATATAATTCACCCCTCCACTTT,CASSVRELYNSPLHF,TRBV5-1,NA,TRBJ1-6,15,NA
TGTGCCAGCAGCTTTGTCCAGGGGGCCTGGGATGGCTACACCTTC,CASSFVQGAWDGYTF,TRBV7-9,NA,TRBJ1-2,15,TRBD1
TGTGCCATCACCCAGGACTCCTTATCCACAGATACGCAGTATTTT,CAITQDSLSTDTQYF,TRBV10-3,NA,TRBJ2-3,15,NA
TGCGCCAGCAGCCAGGTACTAGCGGGAGGTACAGATACGCAGTATTTT,CASSQVLAGGTDTQYF,TRBV4-3,NA,TRBJ2-3,16,TRBD2
TGTGCCAGCAGCTTAAGGACTACAGGGACTACTAGGAGCTCCTATAATTCACCCCTCCACTTT,CASSLRTTGTTRSSYNSPLHF,TRBV7-8,NA,TRBJ1-6,21,NA
TGTGCCAGCAGCTCCGGACTGTCCCCGCAGTACTTC,CASSSGLSPQYF,TRBV7-2,NA,TRBJ2-7,12,NA
TGTGCCAGCAGCTCCTCCTGGGGCAGTAGAAACACCGGGGAGCTGTTTTTT,CASSSSWGSRNTGELFF,TRBV7-6,NA,TRBJ2-2,17,NA
TGTGCCAGCAGTGAATTGGTCAGGGCACTCTCTGGAAACACCATATATTTT,CASSELVRALSGNTIYF,TRBV6-1,NA,TRBJ1-3,17,NA
TGTGCCAGTAGTAGCTTCGCGGGGCCCTACGAGCAGTACTTC,CASSSFAGPYEQYF,TRBV19,NA,TRBJ2-7,14,NA
TGTGCCAGCAGTTACTCGACAGGGGAGCATGGCTACACCTTC,CASSYSTGEHGYTF,TRBV6-5,NA,TRBJ1-2,14,TRBD1
TGTGCCAGCAGCTCAATCCTCGGGGGGGGTACTAGTTCCTACGAGCAGTACTTC,CASSSILGGGTSSYEQYF,TRBV7-2,NA,TRBJ2-7,18,TRBD2
TGTGCCATCAAGGAACGAGCGGGAGAGTACGAGCAGTACTTC,CAIKERAGEYEQYF,TRBV10-3,NA,TRBJ2-7,14,TRBD2
TGTGCCAGCAGTTACTCAGGAGACTACGAGCAGTACTTC,CASSYSGDYEQYF,TRBV6-6,NA,TRBJ2-7,13,NA
TGTGCCTGGAGTGTCCTCAGGGAAGCTAACTATGGCTACACCTTC,CAWSVLREANYGYTF,TRBV30,NA,TRBJ1-2,15,NA
TGTGCCAGCAGTTTACTGCGGGAGCAGTTCTTC,CASSLLREQFF,TRBV28,NA,TRBJ2-1,11,NA
TGCAGCGTTGAAGGGAATCTAGCCGGGGAGCTGTTTTTT,CSVEGNLAGELFF,TRBV29-1,NA,TRBJ2-2,13,NA
TGTGCCAGCACAGGAGGGGAGTGGGATGGCTACACCTTC,CASTGGEWDGYTF,TRBV25-1,NA,TRBJ1-2,13,NA